One sample yielded the 7 T cell receptor beta chains listed below, sequenced in a study of cytomegalovirus exposure and HLA in healthy donors. 13 Jbeta primers and 60 Vbeta primers were used for the PCR. Sequencing was performed with immunoSEQ multiplex PCR; in TCRdb, only in-frame clones are kept and a portion is missing. This sample yields 88,000 or so clones, of which 62% are seen a single time; 4.4% belongs to the top ten. Material for sequencing was PBMCs. The receptors here all came from a male donor in good health and CMV-seropositive.

In DNA form, the CDR3 reads TGCGCCAGCAGCTCGACAGGGGCTAATGAAAAACTGTTTTTT. Translated: CASSSTGANEKLFF. This sequence joins TRBV5-1 and TRBJ1-4, with 8 bases lining up with TRBD1. Losses at the gene ends were 3 bases for V and 3 bases for J; bases not matched to a gene: 1. This CDR3 comprises 14 residues. The germline V gene has CDR1 SGHRS and CDR2 YFSETQ.

This clone came up a few times. The gene calls are TRBV27 and TRBJ1-2; 9 bases match TRBD1. The V gene's germline CDR1 is MNHEY and CDR2 SMNVEV (reference sequence). The CDR3 is 14 amino acids. V dropped 3 bases and J dropped 8; count of bases not matched to a gene: 7. CDR3 nucleotides: TGTGCCAGCAGTTTCCTCGGACAGGGGAGCGGCTACACCTTC. It specifies CASSFLGQGSGYTF.

CDR3 coding DNA: TGTGCCAGTGGTAGTATAGACCGGGTGAGAGGCTACACCTTC. Its protein product is CASGSIDRVRGYTF. V is TRBV19 and J is TRBJ1-2; D not certain. The V end lost 8 bases, the J end lost 8 bases, and 21 bases lay between the germline ends. Per the germline V gene, CDR1 is LNHDA and CDR2 is SQIVND (reference sequence). The CDR3 has 14 residues.

The table lists this clone with a count of one. The chain uses TRBV9 and TRBJ1-5; TRBD1 matches 8 bases. The CDR3 is 15 residues long. Germline V gene sequence: CDR1 SGDLS, CDR2 YYNGEE. Trimming removed 4 bases from V and 5 bases from J; junction bases left unmatched: 8. CDR3 amino acids: CASSPFGQGDQPQHF. Written as DNA, the CDR3 is TGTGCCAGCAGCCCATTCGGACAGGGCGATCAGCCCCAGCATTTT.

This chain joins TRBV28 and TRBJ1-2; D might be TRBD1 (5 bases). Germline V gives CDR1 MDHEN, CDR2 SYDVKM. V shed 3 bases and J shed 7 bases, with 9 bases lying between them. The length of the CDR3 is 12 residues. CDR3 coding DNA: TGTGCCAGCAGTTTCCAGGGAAGTGGCTACACCTTC. Residues: CASSFQGSGYTF.

This clone was counted only a few times. The genes are TRBV5-4 and TRBJ2-1; D might be TRBD2 (6 bases). Germline V gene data show CDR1 as SGHNT and CDR2 as YYREEE (reference sequence). This CDR3 contains 15 residues. V lost 7 bases, J lost 6 bases, and 20 bases lay in between. CDR3 residues: CASLLLGGSRNEQFF. CDR3 nucleotide sequence: TGTGCCAGCCTCCTGCTGGGGGGATCGCGCAATGAGCAGTTCTTC.

J is TRBJ2-3 and V is TRBV6-1, with 7 bases fitting TRBD2. CDR3 length equals 16 residues. Germline CDR1 MNHNS, CDR2 SASEGT. The V segment lost 1 base and the J segment 2 bases; nucleotides outside the gene matches: 6. In DNA, the CDR3 is TGTGCCAGCAGTGAAGTACCAGCGGGGACCACAGATACGCAGTATTTT. Amino acid sequence: CASSEVPAGTTDTQYF.